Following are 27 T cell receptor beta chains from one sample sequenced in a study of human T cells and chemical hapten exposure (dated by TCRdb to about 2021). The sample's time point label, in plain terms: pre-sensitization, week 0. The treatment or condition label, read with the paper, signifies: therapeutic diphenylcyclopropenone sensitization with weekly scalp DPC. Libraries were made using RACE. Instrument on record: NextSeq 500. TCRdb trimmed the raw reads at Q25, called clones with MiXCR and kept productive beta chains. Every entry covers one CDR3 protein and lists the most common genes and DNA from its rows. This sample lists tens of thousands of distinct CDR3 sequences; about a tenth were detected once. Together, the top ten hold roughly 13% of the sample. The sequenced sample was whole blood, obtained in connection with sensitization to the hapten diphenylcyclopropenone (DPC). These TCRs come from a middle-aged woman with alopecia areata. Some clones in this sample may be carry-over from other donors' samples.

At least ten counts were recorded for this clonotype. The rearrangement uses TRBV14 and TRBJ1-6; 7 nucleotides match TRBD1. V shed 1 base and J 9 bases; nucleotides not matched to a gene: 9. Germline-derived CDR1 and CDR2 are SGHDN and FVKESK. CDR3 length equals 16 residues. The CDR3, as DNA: TGTGCCAGCAGCCAAGGGACGACAGGGAGTCTTTCACCCCTCCACTTT. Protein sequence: CASSQGTTGSLSPLHF.

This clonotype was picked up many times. CDR3 sequence reads: CSARPAGYTDTQYF. The CDR3 nucleotides are TGCAGTGCTCGCCCGGCGGGGTACACAGATACGCAGTATTTT. The chain carries TRBV20-1 and TRBJ2-3, with a tentative D call TRBD2 (6 bases). This CDR3 has 14 residues. Germline assignment: CDR1 DFQATT and CDR2 SNEGSKA (reference sequence). V was pared by 5 bases and J by 2 bases, with 14 bases between.

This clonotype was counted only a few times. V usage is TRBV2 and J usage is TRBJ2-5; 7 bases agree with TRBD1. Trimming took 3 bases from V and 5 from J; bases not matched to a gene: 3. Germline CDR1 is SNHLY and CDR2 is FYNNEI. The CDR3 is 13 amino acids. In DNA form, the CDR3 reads TGTGCCAGCAGTGATTACAGGGGTGAGACCCAGTACTTC. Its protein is CASSDYRGETQYF.

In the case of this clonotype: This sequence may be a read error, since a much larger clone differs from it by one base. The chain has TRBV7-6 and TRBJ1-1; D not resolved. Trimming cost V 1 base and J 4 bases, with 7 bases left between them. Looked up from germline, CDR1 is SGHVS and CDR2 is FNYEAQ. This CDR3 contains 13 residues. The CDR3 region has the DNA TGTGCCAGCAGCTTAGGGTCGGGCACTGAAGCTTTCTTT. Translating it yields CASSLGSGTEAFF.

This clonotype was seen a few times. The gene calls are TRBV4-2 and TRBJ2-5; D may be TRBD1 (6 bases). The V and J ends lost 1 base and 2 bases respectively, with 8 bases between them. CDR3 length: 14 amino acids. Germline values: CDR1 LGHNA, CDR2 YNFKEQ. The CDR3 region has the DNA TGTGCCAGCAGCCAAGCACAGGGACAAGAGACCCAGTACTTC. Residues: CASSQAQGQETQYF.

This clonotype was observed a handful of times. The CDR3 spells CASSWDRGGPKNIQYF. CDR3 nucleotide sequence: TGTGCCAGCAGTTGGGACAGAGGAGGTCCCAAAAACATTCAGTACTTC. The gene calls are TRBV6-2 or TRBV6-3 and TRBJ2-4, with TRBD1 matching 7 bases. This CDR3 has 16 residues. Germline CDR1 MNHEY, CDR2 SVGEGT. V gave up 4 bases and J gave up 2 bases; unmatched junction bases: 8.

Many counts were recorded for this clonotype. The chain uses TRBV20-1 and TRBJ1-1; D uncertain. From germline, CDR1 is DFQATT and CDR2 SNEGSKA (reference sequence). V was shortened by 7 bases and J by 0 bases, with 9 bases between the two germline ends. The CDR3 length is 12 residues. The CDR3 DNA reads TGCAGTGTTCGGAGGATGAACACTGAAGCTTTCTTT. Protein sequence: CSVRRMNTEAFF.

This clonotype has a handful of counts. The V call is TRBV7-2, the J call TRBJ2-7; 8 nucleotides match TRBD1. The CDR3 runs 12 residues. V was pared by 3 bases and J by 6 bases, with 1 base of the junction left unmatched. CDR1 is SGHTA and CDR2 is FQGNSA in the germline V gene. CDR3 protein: CASSLDRAEQYF. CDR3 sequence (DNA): TGTGCCAGCAGCTTGGACAGGGCCGAGCAGTACTTC.

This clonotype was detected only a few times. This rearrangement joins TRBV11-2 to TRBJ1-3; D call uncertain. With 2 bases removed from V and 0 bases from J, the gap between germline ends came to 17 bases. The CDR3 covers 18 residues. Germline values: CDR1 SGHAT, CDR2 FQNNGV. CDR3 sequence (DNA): TGTGCCAGCAGCTTACCCCGGGGTTTCTTAAGCTCTGGAAACACCATATATTTT. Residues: CASSLPRGFLSSGNTIYF.

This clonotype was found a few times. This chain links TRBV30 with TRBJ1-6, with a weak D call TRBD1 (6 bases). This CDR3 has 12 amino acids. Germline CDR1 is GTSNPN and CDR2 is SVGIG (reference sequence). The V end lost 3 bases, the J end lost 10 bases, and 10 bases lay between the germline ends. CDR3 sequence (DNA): TGTGCCTGGAGCCGAACAGGGTCACCCCTCCACTTT. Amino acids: CAWSRTGSPLHF.

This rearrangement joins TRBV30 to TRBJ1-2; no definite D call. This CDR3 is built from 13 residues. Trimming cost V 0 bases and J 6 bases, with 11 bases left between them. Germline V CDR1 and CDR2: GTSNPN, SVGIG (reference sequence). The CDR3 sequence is CAWSVGQWNGYTF. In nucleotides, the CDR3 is TGTGCCTGGAGTGTAGGCCAGTGGAATGGCTACACCTTC.

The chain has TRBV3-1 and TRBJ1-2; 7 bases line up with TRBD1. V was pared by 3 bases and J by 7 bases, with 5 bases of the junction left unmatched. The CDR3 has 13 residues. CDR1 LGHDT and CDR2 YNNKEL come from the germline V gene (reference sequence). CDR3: CASSHPTGLGYTF. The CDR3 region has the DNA TGTGCCAGCAGCCACCCGACAGGGCTTGGCTACACCTTC.

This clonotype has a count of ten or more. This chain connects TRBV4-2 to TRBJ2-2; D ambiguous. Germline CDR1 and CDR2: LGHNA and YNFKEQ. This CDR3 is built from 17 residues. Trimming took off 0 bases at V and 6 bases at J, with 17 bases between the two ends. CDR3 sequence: CASSQDRNVAVAGELFF. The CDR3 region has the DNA TGTGCCAGCAGCCAAGATAGGAACGTTGCCGTGGCCGGGGAGCTGTTTTTT.

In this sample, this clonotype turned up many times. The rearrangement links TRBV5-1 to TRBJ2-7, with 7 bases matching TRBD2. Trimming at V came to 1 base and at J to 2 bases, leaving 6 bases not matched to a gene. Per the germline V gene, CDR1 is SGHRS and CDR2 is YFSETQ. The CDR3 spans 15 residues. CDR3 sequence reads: CASSLRGGNTYEQYF. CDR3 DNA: TGCGCCAGCAGCTTGCGCGGGGGAAACACCTACGAGCAGTACTTC.

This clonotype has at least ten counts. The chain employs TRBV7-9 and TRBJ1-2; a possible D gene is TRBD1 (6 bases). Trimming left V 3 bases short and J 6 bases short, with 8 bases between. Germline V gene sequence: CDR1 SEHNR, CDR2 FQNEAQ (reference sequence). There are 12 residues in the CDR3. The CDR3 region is CASSFSGDGYTF. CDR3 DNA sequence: TGTGCCAGCAGCTTTTCAGGGGATGGCTACACCTTC.

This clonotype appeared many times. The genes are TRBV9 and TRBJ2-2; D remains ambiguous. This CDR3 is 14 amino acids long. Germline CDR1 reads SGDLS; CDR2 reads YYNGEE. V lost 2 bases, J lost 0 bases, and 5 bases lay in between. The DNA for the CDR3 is TGTGCCAGCAGCGTTTCTTCGAACACCGGGGAGCTGTTTTTT. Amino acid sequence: CASSVSSNTGELFF.

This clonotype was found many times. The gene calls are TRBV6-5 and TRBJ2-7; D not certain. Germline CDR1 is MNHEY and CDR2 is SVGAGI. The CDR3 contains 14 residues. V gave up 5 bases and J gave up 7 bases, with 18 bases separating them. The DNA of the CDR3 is TGTGCCAGCAGTGAAGCCGGGCCTCAAGAGGAGCAGTACTTC. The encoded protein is CASSEAGPQEEQYF.

The CDR3 DNA reads as TGCAGTGCCCGGAACACTGAAGCTTTCTTT. Protein: CSARNTEAFF. The V call is TRBV20-1, the J call TRBJ1-1; D gene unclear. From germline, CDR1 is DFQATT and CDR2 SNEGSKA (reference sequence). The V and J ends lost 6 bases and 1 base respectively, with 3 bases between them. CDR3 size: 10 residues.

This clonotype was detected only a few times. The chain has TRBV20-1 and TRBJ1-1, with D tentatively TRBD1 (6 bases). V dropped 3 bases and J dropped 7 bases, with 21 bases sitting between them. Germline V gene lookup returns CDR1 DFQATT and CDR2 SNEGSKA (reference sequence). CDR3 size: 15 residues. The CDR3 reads CSASLTVRGQYEAFF. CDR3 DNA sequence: TGCAGTGCTAGCCTAACGGTGAGAGGACAGTATGAAGCTTTCTTT.

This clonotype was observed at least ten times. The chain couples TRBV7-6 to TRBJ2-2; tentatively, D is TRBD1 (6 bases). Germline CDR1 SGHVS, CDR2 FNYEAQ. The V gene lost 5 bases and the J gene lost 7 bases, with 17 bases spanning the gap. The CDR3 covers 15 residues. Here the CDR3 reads CASSPSGAGIGELFF. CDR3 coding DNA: TGTGCCAGCAGCCCATCAGGGGCCGGGATCGGGGAGCTGTTTTTT. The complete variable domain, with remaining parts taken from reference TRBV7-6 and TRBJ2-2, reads GAGVSQSPRYKVTKRGQDVALRCDPISGHVSLYWYRQALGQGPEFLTYFNYEAQQDKSGLPNDRFSAERPEGSISTLTIQRTEQRDSAMYRCASSPSGAGIGELFFGEGSRLTVL.

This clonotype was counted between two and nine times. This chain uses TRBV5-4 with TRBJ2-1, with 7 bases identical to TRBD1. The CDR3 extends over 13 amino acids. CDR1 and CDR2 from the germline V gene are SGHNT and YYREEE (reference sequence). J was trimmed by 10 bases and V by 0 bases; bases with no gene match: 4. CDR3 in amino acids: CASSLDRGLEQFF. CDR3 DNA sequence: TGTGCCAGCAGCTTGGATAGGGGGCTCGAGCAGTTCTTC.

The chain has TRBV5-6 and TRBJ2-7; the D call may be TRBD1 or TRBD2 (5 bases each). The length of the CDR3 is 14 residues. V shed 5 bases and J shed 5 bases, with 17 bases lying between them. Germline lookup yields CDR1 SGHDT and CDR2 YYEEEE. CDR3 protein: CASRFVQEVNEQYF. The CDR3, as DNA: TGTGCCAGCAGATTTGTACAGGAGGTCAACGAGCAGTACTTC.

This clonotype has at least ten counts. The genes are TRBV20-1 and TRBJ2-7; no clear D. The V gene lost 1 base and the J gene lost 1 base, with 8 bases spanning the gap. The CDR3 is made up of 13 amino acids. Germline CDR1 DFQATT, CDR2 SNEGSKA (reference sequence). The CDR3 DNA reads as TGCAGTGCTAGAGTTCACACTTCCTACGAGCAGTACTTC. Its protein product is CSARVHTSYEQYF.

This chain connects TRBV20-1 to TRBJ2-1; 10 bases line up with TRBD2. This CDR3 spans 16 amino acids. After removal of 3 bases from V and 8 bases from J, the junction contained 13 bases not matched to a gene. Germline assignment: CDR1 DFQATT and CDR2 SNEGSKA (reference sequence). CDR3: CSASSPAGGPLDEQFF. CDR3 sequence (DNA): TGCAGTGCTAGTTCTCCAGCGGGGGGGCCGTTGGATGAGCAGTTCTTC.

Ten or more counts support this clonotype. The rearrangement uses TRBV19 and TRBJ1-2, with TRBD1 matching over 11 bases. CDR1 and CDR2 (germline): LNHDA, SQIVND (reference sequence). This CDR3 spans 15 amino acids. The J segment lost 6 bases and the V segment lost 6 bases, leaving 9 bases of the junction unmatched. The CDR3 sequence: CASSPGQGAWDGYTF. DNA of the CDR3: TGTGCCAGTAGCCCCGGACAGGGGGCGTGGGATGGCTACACCTTC.

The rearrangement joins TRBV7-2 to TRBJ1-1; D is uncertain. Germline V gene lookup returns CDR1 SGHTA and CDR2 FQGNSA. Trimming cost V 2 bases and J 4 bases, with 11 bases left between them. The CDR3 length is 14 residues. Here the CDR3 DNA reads TGTGCCAGCAGCTTATCGGTTGGTCTCACTGAAGCTTTCTTT. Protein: CASSLSVGLTEAFF.

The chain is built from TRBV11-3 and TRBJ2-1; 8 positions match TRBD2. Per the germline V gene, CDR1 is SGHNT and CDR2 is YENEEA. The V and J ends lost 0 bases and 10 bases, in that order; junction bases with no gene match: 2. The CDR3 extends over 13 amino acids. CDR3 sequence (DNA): TGTGCCAGCAGCTTAGAACTAGCGGCAGAGCAGTTCTTC. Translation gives CASSLELAAEQFF.